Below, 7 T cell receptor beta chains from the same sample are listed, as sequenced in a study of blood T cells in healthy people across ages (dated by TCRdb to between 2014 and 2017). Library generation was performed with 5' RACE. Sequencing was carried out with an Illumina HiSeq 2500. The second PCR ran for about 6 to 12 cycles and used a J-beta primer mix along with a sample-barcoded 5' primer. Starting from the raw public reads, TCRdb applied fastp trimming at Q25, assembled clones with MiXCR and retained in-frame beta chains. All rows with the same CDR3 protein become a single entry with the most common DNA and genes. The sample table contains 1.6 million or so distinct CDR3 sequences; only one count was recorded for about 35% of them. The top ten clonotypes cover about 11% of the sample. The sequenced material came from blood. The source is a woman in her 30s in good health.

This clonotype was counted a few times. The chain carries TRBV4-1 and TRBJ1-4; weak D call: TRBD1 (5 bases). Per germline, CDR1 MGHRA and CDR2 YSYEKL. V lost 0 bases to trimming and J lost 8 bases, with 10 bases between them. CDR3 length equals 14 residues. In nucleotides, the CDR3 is TGCGCCAGCAGCCAAGATCCAGGGAGAGAAAAACTGTTTTTT. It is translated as CASSQDPGREKLFF.

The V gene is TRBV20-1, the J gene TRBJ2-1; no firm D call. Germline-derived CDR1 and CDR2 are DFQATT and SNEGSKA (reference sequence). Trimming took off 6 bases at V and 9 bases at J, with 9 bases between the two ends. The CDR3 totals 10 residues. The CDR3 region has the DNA TGCAGTGCCGAACTAAGTGAGCAGTTCTTC. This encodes CSAELSEQFF.

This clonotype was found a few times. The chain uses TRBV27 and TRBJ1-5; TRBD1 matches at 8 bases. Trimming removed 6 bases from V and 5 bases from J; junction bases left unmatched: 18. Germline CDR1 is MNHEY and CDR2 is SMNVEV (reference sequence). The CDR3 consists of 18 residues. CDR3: CASRGIGQGGTFYQPQHF. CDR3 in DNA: TGTGCCAGCAGGGGAATAGGACAGGGAGGTACGTTTTATCAGCCCCAGCATTTT.

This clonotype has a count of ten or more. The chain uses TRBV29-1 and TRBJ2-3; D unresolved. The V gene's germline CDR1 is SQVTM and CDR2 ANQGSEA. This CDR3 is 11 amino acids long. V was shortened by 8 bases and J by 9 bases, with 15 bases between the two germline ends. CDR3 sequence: CSLRPGDTQYF. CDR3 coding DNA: TGCAGCCTCAGACCTGGCGACACGCAGTATTTT.

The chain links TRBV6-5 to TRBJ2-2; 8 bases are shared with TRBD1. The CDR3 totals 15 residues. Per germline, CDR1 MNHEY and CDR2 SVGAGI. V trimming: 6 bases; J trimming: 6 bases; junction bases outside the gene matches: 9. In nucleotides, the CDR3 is TGTGCCAGCAGAGGACAGGGAAGGGTTCCCGGGGAGCTGTTTTTT. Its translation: CASRGQGRVPGELFF.

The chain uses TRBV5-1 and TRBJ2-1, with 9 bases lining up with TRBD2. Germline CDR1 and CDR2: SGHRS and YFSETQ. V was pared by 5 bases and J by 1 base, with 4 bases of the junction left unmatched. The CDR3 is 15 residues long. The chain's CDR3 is CASRSSGASYNEQFF. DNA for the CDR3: TGCGCCAGCAGATCTAGCGGGGCTTCCTACAATGAGCAGTTCTTC.

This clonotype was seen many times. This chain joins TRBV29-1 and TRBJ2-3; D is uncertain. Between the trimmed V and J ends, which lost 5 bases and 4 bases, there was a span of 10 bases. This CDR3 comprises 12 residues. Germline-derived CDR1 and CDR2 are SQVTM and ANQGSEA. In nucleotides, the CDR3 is TGCAGCGTTAGTCCGGCTCCAGATACGCAGTATTTT. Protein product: CSVSPAPDTQYF.